This T cell receptor (beta chain) was found in a study of shared clonotypes between healthy human individuals. Study at large: The study drew on a couple of women and a few men aged 18 to 49 as donors. Study findings and constraints: Shared clonotypes: roughly 4.5% naive CD4, around 3.5% naive CD8, less than 2.5% memory CD4, around 0.4% memory CD8.

Germline CDR1 is SGHAT and CDR2 is FQNNGV. The CDR3 consists of 12 residues. Trimming took off 3 bases at V and 13 bases at J, with 16 bases between the two ends. Terminally differentiated effector memory CD45RA+ cells were left out of the naive CD8 fraction, which was CD45RO-negative and positively selected for CCR7. Each sample came from a Caucasian adult donor living in Nashville, Tennessee. On this clone itself: Its specificity is unknown.

Authors' data handling: ImmunoSEQ yielded junction-only sequences lacking quality scores, so filtering differed. The method was immunoSEQ multiplex PCR; TCRdb's version includes in-frame clones alone and lacks a portion of them. V and J calls and clone size are those listed in that table; D and trimming were worked out from the DNA. The sample has about 590,000 clones, 95% to 96% seen once; the top ten hold around 0.11%. The sequence came from a woman aged 25 to 39 in good health. The sequencing input was naive CD8+ T cells sorted from blood. This chain links TRBV11-2 with TRBJ2-7; TRBD2 is a possible D gene (6 bases). CDR3 DNA: TGTGCCAGCAGCTTCGGGACTTGGGATACATACTTC. Its protein is CASSFGTWDTYF.